Presented here are 28 T cell receptor beta chains from one specimen sequenced in a study of cytomegalovirus exposure and HLA in healthy donors. The study ran its PCR with 60 Vbeta and 13 Jbeta primers. Using immunoSEQ multiplex PCR, the repertoire was profiled, and TCRdb retains in-frame clones only, with some absent. The sample shows around 150,000 clones, more than 70% of them seen only once. Sequencing was performed on PBMCs. The receptors derive from a man aged 30 to 39 in good health and CMV-seronegative.

The V and J genes are TRBV7-2 and TRBJ2-7; 7 nucleotides agree with TRBD2. Germline CDR1 is SGHTA and CDR2 is FQGNSA. After removal of 5 bases from V and 2 bases from J, the junction contained 9 bases not matched to a gene. The CDR3 loop spans 15 amino acids. CDR3 residues: CASSASASGAYEQYF. The CDR3 DNA is TGTGCCAGCAGCGCCTCGGCTAGCGGAGCCTACGAGCAGTACTTC.

This chain links TRBV5-1 with TRBJ1-1; 7 positions agree with TRBD1. V lost 2 bases, J lost 3 bases, and 10 bases stayed unmatched. The CDR3 extends over 16 amino acids. Germline CDR1 reads SGHRS; CDR2 reads YFSETQ. The CDR3: CASSLGQARQDTEAFF. CDR3 nucleotide sequence: TGCGCCAGCAGCTTAGGACAGGCCCGCCAAGACACTGAAGCTTTCTTT.

The gene calls are TRBV27 and TRBJ2-1; tentative D call: TRBD1 (6 bases). CDR3 length equals 18 residues. V dropped 5 bases and J dropped 4 bases, with 24 bases sitting between them. Per the germline V gene, CDR1 is MNHEY and CDR2 is SMNVEV (reference sequence). The CDR3 bases are TGTGCCAGCAGTCCTTCATCGTACATGAGCCAGGGGTACAATGAGCAGTTCTTC. Protein: CASSPSSYMSQGYNEQFF.

The V call is TRBV2, the J call TRBJ2-3; 9 bases agree with TRBD2. CDR1 SNHLY and CDR2 FYNNEI come from the germline V gene. This CDR3 comprises 15 residues. V lost 6 bases, J lost 4 bases, and 8 bases stayed unmatched. The DNA for the CDR3 is TGTGCCAGCAGGGTAGCGGGAGTTCGCGCAGATACGCAGTATTTT. Protein product: CASRVAGVRADTQYF.

In its sample, this clone was seen a few times. The chain carries TRBV19 and TRBJ2-7; 9 bases line up with TRBD1. CDR1 and CDR2 (germline): LNHDA, SQIVND (reference sequence). The V and J ends lost 5 bases and 2 bases, in that order; junction bases with no gene match: 4. The CDR3 covers 14 residues. The DNA for the CDR3 is TGTGCCAGTAGTTTGGGACAGGGACCCTACGAGCAGTACTTC. This codes for CASSLGQGPYEQYF.

The CDR3 DNA reads as TGTGCCAGCAGTCCCTCTGACAGGCTGAACACTGAAGCTTTCTTT. This codes for CASSPSDRLNTEAFF. The chain uses TRBV27 and TRBJ1-1; perhaps TRBD1 as D (6 bases). V dropped 5 bases and J dropped 0 bases, with 13 bases sitting between them. Per the germline V gene, CDR1 is MNHEY and CDR2 is SMNVEV (reference sequence). The CDR3 runs 15 residues.

The chain recombines TRBV5-5 with TRBJ2-2, with 8 bases that match TRBD2. Germline V lookup: CDR1 SGHKS, CDR2 YYEKEE (reference sequence). The CDR3 is 17 residues long. V shed 2 bases and J 4 bases; nucleotides not matched to a gene: 10. The CDR3 protein is CASSLRREGWGTGELFF. CDR3 sequence (DNA): TGTGCCAGCAGCTTACGTCGGGAGGGTTGGGGCACCGGGGAGCTGTTTTTT.

The chain links TRBV2 to TRBJ2-6; 9 nucleotides line up with TRBD1. The germline CDR1 and CDR2 sequences are SNHLY and FYNNEI. Losses at the gene ends were 1 base for V and 0 bases for J; bases not matched to a gene: 4. The CDR3 spans 18 residues. Written as DNA, the CDR3 is TGTGCCAGCAGTGAAGACCCGGGACAGGGCTCTGGGGCCAACGTCCTGACTTTC. This codes for CASSEDPGQGSGANVLTF.

This clone was seen a few times. The rearrangement links TRBV11-2 to TRBJ1-2, with D tentatively TRBD1 (5 bases). CDR3 length equals 14 residues. CDR1 and CDR2 from the germline V gene are SGHAT and FQNNGV. V lost 1 base to trimming and J lost 1 base, with 7 bases between them. The CDR3 here is CASSLGGINYGYTF. CDR3 DNA: TGTGCCAGCAGCTTAGGGGGCATTAACTATGGCTACACCTTC.

This clone was observed a single time. The chain carries TRBV2 and TRBJ2-5; 7 bases match TRBD2. V was pared by 8 bases and J by 1 base, with 7 bases of the junction left unmatched. The CDR3 loop spans 14 amino acids. CDR1 SNHLY and CDR2 FYNNEI come from the germline V gene. CDR3 residues: CASGGVLAQETQYF. The CDR3 DNA reads TGTGCCAGCGGGGGGGTGTTGGCCCAAGAGACCCAGTACTTC.

This clone was counted once. The chain recombines TRBV5-5 with TRBJ2-7, with a possible D match to TRBD2 (6 bases). Germline V CDR1 and CDR2: SGHKS, YYEKEE (reference sequence). CDR3 length: 14 amino acids. V was clipped by 7 bases and J by 1 base, with 15 bases between them. The CDR3 DNA reads as TGTGCCAGCGGGCCCGGGGACTTTTCCTACGAGCAGTACTTC. The encoded protein is CASGPGDFSYEQYF.

This clone turned up a few times. V and J are TRBV5-1 and TRBJ1-2, with no clear D. The ends were cut back, 0 bases at V and 6 bases at J, with 9 bases in the middle. Germline lookup yields CDR1 SGHRS and CDR2 YFSETQ. This CDR3 contains 13 residues. CDR3 DNA: TGCGCCAGCAGCTTGGGAGGGCAGGATGGCTACACCTTC. Translating it yields CASSLGGQDGYTF.

The genes are TRBV7-9 and TRBJ2-2, with D possibly matching TRBD1 (5 bases). Per the germline V gene, CDR1 is SEHNR and CDR2 is FQNEAQ (reference sequence). V shed 3 bases and J shed 4 bases, with 15 bases lying between them. The CDR3 consists of 16 residues. The CDR3 DNA sequence: TGTGCCAGCAGCTTTCGGCGACAGAATCCCACCGGGGAGCTGTTTTTT. This translates into CASSFRRQNPTGELFF.

The J gene is TRBJ1-3, the V gene TRBV19; weak D call: TRBD1 (5 bases). The CDR3 length is 16 residues. Trimming took off 4 bases at V and 0 bases at J, with 13 bases between the two ends. Germline CDR1 and CDR2: LNHDA and SQIVND (reference sequence). CDR3 in DNA: TGTGCCAGTAGTAACCGACAGATAGCCTCTGGAAACACCATATATTTT. It translates to CASSNRQIASGNTIYF.

This clone was recorded a few times. V and J are TRBV2 and TRBJ2-3; D gene uncertain. Per germline, CDR1 SNHLY and CDR2 FYNNEI. The CDR3 sequence is 12 residues long. V lost 4 bases to trimming and J lost 7 bases, with 9 bases between them. The CDR3 DNA reads as TGTGCCAGCAGTGTACTTGATTATACGCAGTATTTT. Residues: CASSVLDYTQYF.

This clone was seen a few times. This rearrangement joins TRBV4-2 to TRBJ2-1; 9 bases align to TRBD2. Losses at the gene ends were 0 bases for V and 0 bases for J; bases not matched to a gene: 6. CDR3 length: 18 amino acids. Germline CDR1 LGHNA, CDR2 YNFKEQ. Here the CDR3 reads CASSQDSLAGISYNEQFF. The CDR3 nucleotides are TGTGCCAGCAGCCAAGATTCCCTAGCGGGAATCTCCTACAATGAGCAGTTCTTC.

The rearrangement joins TRBV10-3 to TRBJ2-5, with D perhaps matching TRBD1 (7 bases). The germline V and J ends were trimmed by 3 bases and 4 bases, with 24 bases remaining between them. The CDR3 has 18 amino acids. Per germline, CDR1 ENHRY and CDR2 SYGVKD. The CDR3 is CAISDRVGGRQGRETQYF. CDR3 DNA: TGTGCCATCAGTGATCGTGTGGGGGGCCGACAGGGTCGAGAGACCCAGTACTTC.

The chain carries TRBV2 and TRBJ2-2, with 10 bases matching TRBD1. The CDR3 has 15 residues. Germline V CDR1 and CDR2: SNHLY, FYNNEI. The trim removed 6 bases at V and 4 bases at J, leaving 5 bases unmatched. CDR3 nucleotide sequence: TGTGCCAGCAGCCGGGGACAGGGGAGCACCGGGGAGCTGTTTTTT. Its translation: CASSRGQGSTGELFF.

This clone is deemed large. This rearrangement joins TRBV29-1 to TRBJ2-7, with D tentatively TRBD2 (6 bases). The length of the CDR3 is 13 residues. Trimming cost V 4 bases and J 2 bases, with 12 bases left between them. Germline CDR1 is SQVTM and CDR2 is ANQGSEA. For the CDR3, the DNA is TGCAGCGTTGTACGGGGGAATACCTACGAGCAGTACTTC. It is translated as CSVVRGNTYEQYF.

This clone was counted between two and nine times. The chain combines TRBV28 with TRBJ2-1; possible D gene TRBD1, 6 bases. V lost 9 bases to trimming and J lost 0 bases, with 24 bases between them. In germline, CDR1 is MDHEN, CDR2 SYDVKM. CDR3 length: 18 amino acids. CDR3: CASTGTQPSRGSYNEQFF. For the CDR3, the DNA is TGTGCCAGTACCGGGACACAACCTTCACGGGGCTCCTACAATGAGCAGTTCTTC.

V usage is TRBV2 and J usage is TRBJ1-2, with 11 positions matching TRBD1. The germline V gene encodes CDR1 SNHLY and CDR2 FYNNEI. With V trimmed by 6 bases and J by 8 bases, 5 bases remained unmatched. The CDR3 contains 13 residues. The chain's CDR3 is CASSGDRGTGYTF. DNA for the CDR3: TGTGCCAGCAGCGGGGACAGGGGGACCGGCTACACCTTC.

J is TRBJ1-1 and V is TRBV10-3; D call uncertain. The CDR3 runs 13 residues. CDR1 is ENHRY, CDR2 SYGVKD, per germline. Trimming pared 5 bases from V and 1 base from J, leaving 8 bases between. The CDR3 nucleotides read TGTGCCATCAGTATGAACGGGAACACTGAAGCTTTCTTT. It yields the protein CAISMNGNTEAFF.

The chain joins TRBV7-9 to TRBJ1-1, with 7 bases identical to TRBD1. V shed 1 base, J shed 11 bases, and the junction held 4 bases outside the gene matches. CDR1 SEHNR and CDR2 FQNEAQ come from the germline V gene (reference sequence). There are 12 residues in the CDR3. The CDR3, as DNA: TGTGCCAGCAGCTTAGACAGGGGAGTGGCTTTCTTT. Protein: CASSLDRGVAFF.

This clone showed up just a few times. The chain carries TRBV27 and TRBJ2-7; D possibly corresponds to TRBD2 (6 bases). CDR1 MNHEY and CDR2 SMNVEV come from the germline V gene (reference sequence). The CDR3 contains 13 residues. Trimming stripped 1 base from V and 5 bases from J, with 9 bases between. CDR3 coding DNA: TGTGCCAGCAGTTTATGGGAGGAAGACGAGCAGTACTTC. This codes for CASSLWEEDEQYF.

This clone was seen a handful of times. This chain uses TRBV7-9 with TRBJ1-3, with D possibly being TRBD1 (5 bases). CDR1 is SEHNR, CDR2 FQNEAQ, per germline (reference sequence). V lost 0 bases and J lost 0, with 9 bases in between. This CDR3 has 16 residues. The CDR3 protein is CASSLARRDSGNTIYF. CDR3 bases: TGTGCCAGCAGCTTAGCCCGCAGGGACTCTGGAAACACCATATATTTT.

J is TRBJ1-4 and V is TRBV9, with D perhaps matching TRBD1 (5 bases). This CDR3 is built from 13 residues. V shed 4 bases and J shed 11 bases, with 15 bases lying between them. Germline V gene sequence: CDR1 SGDLS, CDR2 YYNGEE. The CDR3 region has the DNA TGTGCCAGCAGCACTCATCCAGGGATGAAACTGTTTTTT. It is translated as CASSTHPGMKLFF.

Comment on this clone: The junction does not match germline at one end; this may be a read error. The chain recombines TRBV6-7 with TRBJ2-2; 12 bases line up with TRBD2. TRBV6-7 is given ORF status, its function remaining uncertain. There are 17 residues in the CDR3. CDR3 DNA: TGTGACAGCAGTTACCCAGGACTAGCGGGAAACACCGGGGAGCTGTTTTTT. Translation gives CDSSYPGLAGNTGELFF.

This clone was recorded once. The chain combines TRBV5-1 with TRBJ2-7; the D gene is possibly TRBD1 (6 bases). The CDR3 totals 13 residues. Deletions cut 4 bases from V and 7 bases from J, with 15 bases between. CDR1 is SGHRS, CDR2 YFSETQ, per germline. The CDR3 sequence: CASSVVAGEEQYF. The CDR3 DNA sequence: TGCGCCAGCAGCGTGGTGGCAGGGGAAGAGCAGTACTTC.